This TCR beta chain was documented in a study of T-cell reconstitution after alpha-beta-depleted transplantation in children. General study results and limits: T-cell counts and diversity were attributed mostly to newly produced T cells one year after transplant. It was reported that alpha-beta T cells came from several hundred expanded graft clones (about two months after transplant). Elevated TCRbeta diversity at day 60 was traced, in some patients, to surviving recipient T cells and thymic progenitors.

The CDR3 length is 14 residues. The V end lost 4 bases, the J end lost 5 bases, and 14 bases lay between the germline ends. CDR1 and CDR2 from the germline V gene are ENHRY and SYGVKD. Unique molecular identifiers were incorporated during preparation of the TCRbeta library. Each CDR3 protein is one row after TCRdb ran MiXCR on the PCR reads. The sample yields fewer than 550,000 distinct CDR3 sequences, around 16% seen once. This clonotype has just a few counts. Its specificity is unknown. The TCR sequence derives from a boy in the first two years of life who had a stem cell transplant for Wiskott-Aldrich syndrome, so the T cells may come from the graft donor. Sample: PBMCs, mostly from graft donor cells, taken 360 days after TCRalphabeta/CD19-depleted stem cell transplant. The chain has TRBV10-3 and TRBJ2-5, with D possibly matching TRBD1 (6 bases). The CDR3 nucleotides are TGTGCCATCAGTGCCAGCAATCAGGGGGAGACCCAGTACTTC. Protein sequence: CAISASNQGETQYF.